This T cell receptor (beta chain) was obtained from a study of T cell repertoires in cytomegalovirus infection. Study in general: Recently identified HLA-C-restricted CMV epitopes were among the peptides used. Public TCR beta signatures indicated both CMV infection and matching HLA type. Notes on the study in general: Predominance within the ex vivo response was attributable to HLA-C-restricted CMV-specific TCR beta clonotypes.

This clonotype occurred a few times. Its antigen is currently unknown. The J segment lost 7 bases and the V segment lost 7 bases, leaving 15 bases of the junction unmatched. The CDR3 extends over 16 amino acids. CDR1 is MDHEN and CDR2 is SYDVKM in the germline V gene. TCRdb fed the reads into MiXCR, producing one record per CDR3 protein. The table includes more than 85,000 distinct CDR3 sequences, around 29% detected once. Sequenced here: CD8+ T cells from cultured PBMCs, sampled from culture after CMV antigen stimulation. The TCR comes from a human donor in good health (CMV status not recorded). Some clones in this sample may be carry-over from other donors' samples. V gene TRBV28 combines with J gene TRBJ2-7; 11 nucleotides line up with TRBD2. The CDR3 DNA reads TGTGCCAGCACCGGACGGACTAGCGGGTTCTCTGGGGAGCAGTACTTC. It encodes CASTGRTSGFSGEQYF.